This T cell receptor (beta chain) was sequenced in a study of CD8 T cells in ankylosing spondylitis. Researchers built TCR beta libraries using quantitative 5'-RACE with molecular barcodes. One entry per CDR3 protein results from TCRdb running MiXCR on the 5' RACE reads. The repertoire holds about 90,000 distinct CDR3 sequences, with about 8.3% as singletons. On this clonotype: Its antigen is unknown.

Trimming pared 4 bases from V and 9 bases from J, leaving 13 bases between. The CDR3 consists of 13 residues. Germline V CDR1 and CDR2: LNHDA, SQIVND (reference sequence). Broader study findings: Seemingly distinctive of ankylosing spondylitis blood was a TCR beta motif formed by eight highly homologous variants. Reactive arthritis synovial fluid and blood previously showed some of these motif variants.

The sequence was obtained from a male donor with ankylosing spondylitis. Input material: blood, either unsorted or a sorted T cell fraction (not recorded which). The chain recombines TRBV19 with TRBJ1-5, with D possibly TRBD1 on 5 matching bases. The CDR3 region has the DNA TGTGCCAGTAGTACGGGACCTACGTGGCCCCAGCATTTT. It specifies CASSTGPTWPQHF.